This passage covers 23 T cell receptor beta chains from one sample sequenced in a study of T cell responses to AZD1222 COVID-19 vaccine (dated by TCRdb to the early 2020s). Library generation was performed with the immunoSEQ multiplex PCR assay. The table was pulled from immuneACCESS by TCRdb, which kept in-frame rearrangements only. Such tables lose some clones; where checked, under half of the loss comes from unresolved V genes, and the rest has no known cause. The table for this sample lists 200,000 or so clones; over 70% of them were counted only once. Under 3.5% of the sample is taken by the ten largest. This sample's time point label indicates: baseline before first vaccination. The meaning of the sample's treatment or condition label: meningococcal conjugate vaccine given as trial control. The input for sequencing was peripheral blood, taken on day 0 of MenACWY control vaccination. Every receptor here comes from an adult in good health.

The chain joins TRBV7-9 to TRBJ2-7; D possibly corresponds to TRBD1 (6 bases). The CDR3 runs to 14 residues. CDR1 SEHNR and CDR2 FQNEAQ come from the germline V gene (reference sequence). V lost 5 bases and J lost 2, with 13 bases in between. As DNA, the CDR3 is TGTGCCAGCAGCCCCCAGGGGCCCACCTACGAGCAGTACTTC. Translating gives CASSPQGPTYEQYF. Complete variable domain (other parts from reference TRBV7-9 and TRBJ2-7): DTGVSQNPRHKITKRGQNVTFRCDPISEHNRLYWYRQTLGQGPEFLTYFQNEAQLEKSRLLSDRFSAERPKGSFSTLEIQRTEQGDSAMYLCASSPQGPTYEQYFGPGTRLTVT.

This chain joins TRBV6-5 and TRBJ1-5; D is ambiguous. The CDR3 is made up of 14 amino acids. CDR1 is MNHEY, CDR2 SVGAGI, per germline. Between the trimmed V and J ends, which lost 10 bases and 2 bases, there was a span of 15 bases. CDR3 DNA sequence: TGTGCCACCCTGAGGCCTGGGGGCAATCAGCCCCAGCATTTT. Translation gives CATLRPGGNQPQHF.

This chain uses TRBV5-1 with TRBJ1-1, with D perhaps matching TRBD1 (5 bases). This CDR3 is 11 amino acids long. V lost 3 bases and J lost 8, with 8 bases in between. The germline CDR1 and CDR2 sequences are SGHRS and YFSETQ. The DNA for the CDR3 is TGCGCCAGCAGCTGGGGGACGGAAGCTTTCTTT. Translation gives CASSWGTEAFF.

The rearrangement uses TRBV5-4 and TRBJ2-5; the match to TRBD2 covers 9 bases. The CDR3 sequence is 16 residues long. Trimming took 0 bases from V and 3 from J; bases not matched to a gene: 6. In germline, CDR1 is SGHNT, CDR2 YYREEE (reference sequence). Here the CDR3 DNA reads TGTGCCAGCAGCTTGGCGTCTAGCGGGGTAGAAGAGACCCAGTACTTC. This gives the protein CASSLASSGVEETQYF.

The V gene is TRBV9, the J gene TRBJ1-4, with a possible D match to TRBD1 (5 bases). Germline V lookup: CDR1 SGDLS, CDR2 YYNGEE. V was clipped by 3 bases and J by 0 bases, with 9 bases between them. This CDR3 region has 15 residues. CDR3 residues: CASSAQVATNEKLFF. The DNA for the CDR3 is TGTGCCAGCAGCGCACAGGTAGCAACTAATGAAAAACTGTTTTTT.

This clone was recorded a few times. The chain is built from TRBV7-9 and TRBJ1-1; D uncertain. Trimming took 5 bases from V and 8 from J, leaving 12 bases between them. The V gene's germline CDR1 is SEHNR and CDR2 FQNEAQ (reference sequence). The CDR3 is 12 residues long. The CDR3 nucleotides read TGTGCCAGCAGCCCCGTTGTAGCGGAAGCTTTCTTT. This codes for CASSPVVAEAFF.

This chain connects TRBV21-1 to TRBJ2-7; TRBD2 was called by the table and not checked on the DNA. TRBV21-1 is a known pseudogene. CDR3 length: 21 amino acids. The chain's CDR3 is CASSKVHLGLAGAKLSYEQYF. The CDR3 DNA reads as TGTGCCAGCAGCAAAGTTCATTTGGGACTAGCGGGGGCAAAACTTTCCTACGAGCAGTACTTC.

J is TRBJ2-7 and V is TRBV20-1; D might be TRBD2 (5 bases). CDR3 size: 11 residues. V lost 5 bases and J lost 6, with 11 bases in between. Germline V gene lookup returns CDR1 DFQATT and CDR2 SNEGSKA (reference sequence). CDR3 sequence reads: CSAHLASEQYF. DNA for the CDR3: TGCAGTGCTCACCTAGCATCCGAGCAGTACTTC.

J is TRBJ2-5 and V is TRBV7-9; D gene uncertain. V lost 3 bases and J 10 bases, leaving 15 bases between the germline ends. CDR3 length: 13 residues. From germline, CDR1 is SEHNR and CDR2 FQNEAQ (reference sequence). CDR3 coding DNA: TGTGCCAGCAGCTTGAACTCTATAGAGTACCAGTACTTC. Encoded protein: CASSLNSIEYQYF.

This clone was picked up a small number of times. The V gene is TRBV6-5, the J gene TRBJ2-7, with a tentative D call TRBD1 (6 bases). V was pared by 8 bases and J by 5 bases, with 19 bases between. The CDR3 consists of 14 residues. CDR1 MNHEY and CDR2 SVGAGI come from the germline V gene. The CDR3 spells CASRRQVGGHEQYF. The CDR3, as DNA: TGTGCCAGCCGCCGACAGGTGGGCGGCCACGAGCAGTACTTC.

The chain recombines TRBV18 with TRBJ2-3, with D tentatively TRBD1 or TRBD2 (5 bases each). The V end lost 4 bases, the J end lost 0 bases, and 11 bases lay between the germline ends. Germline loops: CDR1 KGHSH, CDR2 LQKENI. This CDR3 comprises 15 residues. CDR3 loop: CASSLGTPSTDTQYF. The CDR3 DNA is TGTGCCAGCTCACTTGGGACGCCTAGCACAGATACGCAGTATTTT. Full variable domain (missing parts from reference TRBV18 and TRBJ2-3): NAGVMQNPRHLVRRRGQEARLRCSPMKGHSHVYWYRQLPEEGLKFMVYLQKENIIDESGMPKERFSAEFPKEGPSILRIQQVVRGDSAAYFCASSLGTPSTDTQYFGPGTRLTVL.

The J gene is TRBJ2-7, the V gene TRBV5-1; no firm D call. CDR3 length: 12 residues. The V and J ends lost 4 bases and 0 bases respectively, with 5 bases between them. Looked up from germline, CDR1 is SGHRS and CDR2 is YFSETQ. Here the CDR3 reads CASSGNSYEQYF. CDR3 coding DNA: TGCGCCAGCAGCGGAAACTCCTACGAGCAGTACTTC.

The rearrangement uses TRBV28 and TRBJ2-7; D unclear. The length of the CDR3 is 14 residues. Trimming shortened V by 1 base and J by 0 bases, and 7 bases separated the two germline ends. Germline V gives CDR1 MDHEN, CDR2 SYDVKM. CDR3 amino acids: CASSLLRNSYEQYF. In DNA, the CDR3 is TGTGCCAGCAGTTTATTGCGTAACTCCTACGAGCAGTACTTC.

V is TRBV28 and J is TRBJ1-5, with D possibly TRBD1 on 5 matching bases. The V and J ends lost 5 bases and 3 bases respectively, with 11 bases between them. The germline V gene encodes CDR1 MDHEN and CDR2 SYDVKM. CDR3 size: 14 residues. CDR3 sequence reads: CASSPGHSNQPQHF. DNA for the CDR3: TGTGCCAGCAGTCCCGGACATTCCAATCAGCCCCAGCATTTT.

This sequence joins TRBV11-2 and TRBJ1-3; 8 positions match TRBD1. The CDR3 covers 14 residues. Germline CDR1 and CDR2: SGHAT and FQNNGV. V shed 4 bases, J shed 7 bases, and the junction held 6 bases outside the gene matches. The DNA of the CDR3 is TGTGCCAGCAGCTCGGACAGGGTGGGGAACACCATATATTTT. Residues: CASSSDRVGNTIYF.

The chain uses TRBV19 and TRBJ1-4, with TRBD1 matching 11 bases. V shed 4 bases and J 7 bases; nucleotides not matched to a gene: 5. This CDR3 is built from 15 residues. CDR1 LNHDA and CDR2 SQIVND come from the germline V gene (reference sequence). The CDR3 DNA reads as TGTGCCAGTAGTAAGGACAGGGGGCGGCGTGAAAAACTGTTTTTT. Protein: CASSKDRGRREKLFF.

The chain uses TRBV6-5 and TRBJ2-7, with a possible D match to TRBD2 (6 bases). The CDR3 contains 14 residues. CDR1 and CDR2 from the germline V gene are MNHEY and SVGAGI. The V and J ends lost 6 bases and 0 bases respectively, with 12 bases between them. CDR3 amino acids: CASSRTTRSYEQYF. CDR3 DNA: TGTGCCAGCAGCCGGACTACCCGCTCCTACGAGCAGTACTTC.

The chain couples TRBV6-5 to TRBJ2-2, with D hard to call. CDR1 and CDR2 (germline): MNHEY, SVGAGI. The CDR3 loop spans 14 amino acids. Trimming shortened V by 8 bases and J by 6 bases, and 16 bases separated the two germline ends. The CDR3 is CASLEEGIPGELFF. The DNA of the CDR3 is TGTGCCAGCCTTGAGGAAGGGATCCCCGGGGAGCTGTTTTTT.

The genes are TRBV5-1 and TRBJ1-3, with 7 bases lining up with TRBD1. The CDR3 has 17 residues. Per germline, CDR1 SGHRS and CDR2 YFSETQ. J gave up 1 base and V 3 bases, and 10 bases lay outside the gene matches. CDR3 in DNA: TGCGCCAGCAGCTGGGCGGGGGACAGACGATCTGGAAACACCATATATTTT. Its protein product is CASSWAGDRRSGNTIYF.

This chain uses TRBV6-1 with TRBJ2-5; no definite D call. This CDR3 has 13 residues. Germline V lookup: CDR1 MNHNS, CDR2 SASEGT. Trimming took off 3 bases at V and 5 bases at J, with 10 bases between the two ends. The CDR3 protein is CASSDSERETQYF. DNA for the CDR3: TGTGCCAGCAGTGATTCCGAACGGGAGACCCAGTACTTC.

This sequence joins TRBV4-2 and TRBJ1-5, with D perhaps matching TRBD1 (6 bases). Germline-derived CDR1 and CDR2 are LGHNA and YNFKEQ. The V and J ends lost 0 bases and 6 bases respectively, with 12 bases between them. The CDR3 is made up of 15 amino acids. DNA for the CDR3: TGTGCCAGCAGCCAAGATCGGGGGGGCATTCAGCCCCAGCATTTT. Protein: CASSQDRGGIQPQHF.

V is TRBV19 and J is TRBJ1-6, with TRBD1 as a possible D gene (6 bases). The germline CDR1 and CDR2 sequences are LNHDA and SQIVND (reference sequence). The CDR3 length is 12 residues. V shed 11 bases and J shed 8 bases, with 13 bases lying between them. This CDR3 reads CAAGEEDSPLHF. The CDR3 coding sequence is TGTGCCGCAGGGGAGGAGGATTCACCCCTCCACTTT.

The chain combines TRBV27 with TRBJ1-2; TRBD1 matches at 8 bases. V shed 6 bases, J shed 5 bases, and the junction held 8 bases outside the gene matches. This CDR3 has 14 residues. CDR1 and CDR2 (germline): MNHEY, SMNVEV (reference sequence). The CDR3 DNA follows: TGTGCCAGCAGGATGACAGGGGCAGGGTATGGCTACACCTTC. It encodes CASRMTGAGYGYTF.